The next 17 T cell receptor beta chains were all read from a single sample in a study of blood T cells in healthy people across ages. The use of a sample-barcoded 5' primer and a J-beta primer mix characterized a second PCR of roughly 7 to 12 cycles. TCRdb ran MiXCR on the 5' RACE reads and lists one entry per CDR3 protein. Of about 640,000 distinct CDR3 sequences in the sample, 25% to 35% were seen once. Material: blood. These receptors were taken from a woman older than 75 in good health.

This clonotype was seen ten or more times. The rearrangement joins TRBV6-1 to TRBJ2-7; TRBD1 matches at 9 bases. The CDR3 covers 16 residues. V lost 6 bases to trimming and J lost 4 bases; unmatched junction nucleotides: 13. Germline V gene lookup returns CDR1 MNHNS and CDR2 SASEGT. The CDR3 DNA reads TGTGCCAGCAGGGGACAGGGCGCCAACGATGGGTACGAGCAGTACTTC. Residues: CASRGQGANDGYEQYF.

This clonotype was recorded at least ten times. This chain uses TRBV2 with TRBJ1-6; D remains unclear. CDR1 is SNHLY and CDR2 is FYNNEI in the germline V gene. The germline V and J ends were trimmed by 4 bases and 0 bases, with 7 bases remaining between them. This CDR3 region has 15 residues. The DNA of the CDR3 is TGTGCCAGCAGTGCGGGGAGCTCCTATAATTCACCCCTCCACTTT. Translation gives CASSAGSSYNSPLHF. The whole variable domain, filled in from reference TRBV2 and TRBJ1-6, reads EPEVTQTPSHQVTQMGQEVILRCVPISNHLYFYWYRQILGQKVEFLVSFYNNEISEKSEIFDDQFSVERPDGSNFTLKIRSTKLEDSAMYFCASSAGSSYNSPLHFGNGTRLTVT.

This clonotype is a singleton in its sample. The CDR3 carries no conserved terminal phenylalanine or tryptophan, so it likely arises from a read error. CDR3 DNA: TGTGCCAGTGCGGGCTATACTAGCGGGGGAGAGACCCAGTACTGC. Its translation: CASAGYTSGGETQYC. V usage is TRBV12-3 or TRBV12-4 and J usage is TRBJ2-5, with TRBD2 matching 11 bases. The ends lost 9 bases at V and 4 bases at J; junction bases unmatched: 10. The CDR3 extends over 15 amino acids.

The J gene is TRBJ1-5, the V gene TRBV2; D gene uncertain. The CDR3 sequence is 13 residues long. Trimming stripped 9 bases from V and 1 base from J, with 10 bases between. CDR1 SNHLY and CDR2 FYNNEI come from the germline V gene. CDR3 coding DNA: TGTGCCAGTCGTGATGGGAGCAATCAGCCCCAGCATTTT. Translated, it gives CASRDGSNQPQHF.

Many counts were recorded for this clonotype. V and J are TRBV12-3 or TRBV12-4 and TRBJ1-2; D might be TRBD1 (5 bases). The length of the CDR3 is 14 residues. V was shortened by 5 bases and J by 2 bases, with 12 bases between the two germline ends. The CDR3 sequence: CASSPYGGNYGYTF. CDR3 bases: TGTGCCAGCAGTCCATACGGGGGGAACTATGGCTACACCTTC.

The rearrangement joins TRBV7-2 to TRBJ2-5; a possible D gene is TRBD1 (5 bases). Germline assignment: CDR1 SGHTA and CDR2 FQGNSA. CDR3 length: 13 amino acids. V dropped 8 bases and J dropped 7 bases, with 17 bases sitting between them. CDR3 bases: TGTGCCAGCGCAAAAGGGGATTCGAGGACCCAGTACTTC. Its translation: CASAKGDSRTQYF.

Note on this clonotype: The junction differs from germline at one of its ends, possibly a read error. The chain couples TRBV5-1 to TRBJ2-1; 9 bases line up with TRBD2. This CDR3 contains 15 residues. Per germline, CDR1 SGHRS and CDR2 YFSETQ. In DNA form, the CDR3 reads TGCGCCGGCAGCTGGGGAGGCGGGGGGGATAATGAGCAGTTCTTC. This codes for CAGSWGGGGDNEQFF.

This clonotype was picked up many times. The rearrangement uses TRBV5-1 and TRBJ2-5; 8 bases align to TRBD1. The CDR3 runs 16 residues. Germline assignment: CDR1 SGHRS and CDR2 YFSETQ. V trimming: 7 bases; J trimming: 1 base; junction bases outside the gene matches: 12. The CDR3 is CASQLQGALTQETQYF. The CDR3 DNA follows: TGCGCCAGCCAACTCCAGGGGGCGCTTACCCAAGAGACCCAGTACTTC.

A few counts support this clonotype. This may come from a read error, since a much larger clone is one base off. V usage is TRBV5-1 and J usage is TRBJ2-7, with 8 bases matching TRBD1. Losses at the gene ends were 2 bases for V and 7 bases for J; bases not matched to a gene: 17. The CDR3 extends over 17 amino acids. Germline V lookup: CDR1 SGHRS, CDR2 YFSETQ. CDR3 in DNA: TGCGCCAGCAGCTTCTATACAGGGGGAAGGCTCGCCAATGAGCAGTACTTC. Residues: CASSFYTGGRLANEQYF.

This chain joins TRBV5-5 and TRBJ1-1; 7 nucleotides match TRBD1. The ends lost 3 bases at V and 11 bases at J; junction bases unmatched: 10. The germline V gene has CDR1 SGHKS and CDR2 YYEKEE (reference sequence). The CDR3 has 13 residues. CDR3 loop: CASSSLEGARAFF. DNA of the CDR3: TGTGCCAGCAGCTCTCTAGAGGGGGCCCGGGCTTTCTTT.

This clonotype showed up many times. The chain uses TRBV5-1 and TRBJ2-1; 8 nucleotides agree with TRBD1. The V gene end was trimmed by 1 base and the J gene end by 7 bases; junction bases not matched to a gene: 7. The CDR3 runs 15 residues. Per germline, CDR1 SGHRS and CDR2 YFSETQ. The CDR3 sequence is CASSLTSDRGNEQFF. In nucleotides, the CDR3 is TGCGCCAGCAGCTTGACTTCTGACAGGGGTAATGAGCAGTTCTTC.

In its sample, this clonotype was seen a few times. The rearrangement joins TRBV9 to TRBJ2-2; TRBD1 might be the D (5 bases). Germline-derived CDR1 and CDR2 are SGDLS and YYNGEE. V gave up 0 bases and J gave up 5 bases, with 8 bases separating them. The CDR3 spans 14 residues. CDR3 coding DNA: TGTGCCAGCAGCGTAGTAGGGGCGACCGGGGAGCTGTTTTTT. Encoded protein: CASSVVGATGELFF.

This clonotype appeared a single time. This may come from a read error, since a much larger clone is one base off. This chain links TRBV7-9 with TRBJ2-1; D is undetermined. CDR3 length: 13 amino acids. Per the germline V gene, CDR1 is SEHNR and CDR2 is FQNEAQ (reference sequence). CDR3 DNA: TGTGCCAGCAGCTTCCTCTATCACAATGAGCGGTTCTTC. This translates into CASSFLYHNERFF.

This clonotype was observed once. It may be a read error: a sequence one base away is much more abundant. This CDR3 is CASSRPDRAGETQYF. The CDR3 DNA reads TGCGCCAGCAGCAGACCGGACAGGGCCGGGGAGACCCAGTACTTC. V gene TRBV5-1 combines with J gene TRBJ2-5; 8 positions match TRBD1. V trimming: 4 bases; J trimming: 5 bases; junction bases outside the gene matches: 10. Looked up from germline, CDR1 is SGHRS and CDR2 is YFSETQ. The CDR3 length is 15 residues.

This clonotype appeared many times. The chain uses TRBV15 and TRBJ2-1, with D tentatively TRBD1 (6 bases). V was clipped by 8 bases and J by 0 bases, with 14 bases between them. In germline, CDR1 is LNHNV, CDR2 YYDKDF (reference sequence). The CDR3 has 15 residues. Here the CDR3 DNA reads TGTGCCACCGACCGAGGGGGATCCTCCTACAATGAGCAGTTCTTC. Translation gives CATDRGGSSYNEQFF. Full variable domain (missing parts from reference TRBV15 and TRBJ2-1): DAMVIQNPRYQVTQFGKPVTLSCSQTLNHNVMYWYQQKSSQAPKLLFHYYDKDFNNEADTPDNFQSRRPNTSFCFLDIRSPGLGDTAMYLCATDRGGSSYNEQFFGPGTRLTVL.

The chain recombines TRBV6-2 or TRBV6-3 with TRBJ1-5, with D unclear. The V end was cut by 2 bases, the J end by 8 bases, with 7 bases between. Germline V lookup: CDR1 MNHEY, CDR2 SVGEGT. The CDR3 loop spans 12 amino acids. The chain's CDR3 is CASSYAGEPQHF. For the CDR3, the DNA is TGTGCCAGCAGTTACGCGGGAGAGCCCCAGCATTTT.

The rearrangement links TRBV10-3 to TRBJ1-6, with 9 nucleotides matching TRBD1. V trimming: 4 bases; J trimming: 10 bases; junction bases outside the gene matches: 8. The CDR3 has 15 residues. Germline CDR1 and CDR2: ENHRY and SYGVKD. For the CDR3, the DNA is TGTGCCATCAGTGGGGTTGGACAGGGGAAATCACCCCTCCACTTT. Its protein is CAISGVGQGKSPLHF.